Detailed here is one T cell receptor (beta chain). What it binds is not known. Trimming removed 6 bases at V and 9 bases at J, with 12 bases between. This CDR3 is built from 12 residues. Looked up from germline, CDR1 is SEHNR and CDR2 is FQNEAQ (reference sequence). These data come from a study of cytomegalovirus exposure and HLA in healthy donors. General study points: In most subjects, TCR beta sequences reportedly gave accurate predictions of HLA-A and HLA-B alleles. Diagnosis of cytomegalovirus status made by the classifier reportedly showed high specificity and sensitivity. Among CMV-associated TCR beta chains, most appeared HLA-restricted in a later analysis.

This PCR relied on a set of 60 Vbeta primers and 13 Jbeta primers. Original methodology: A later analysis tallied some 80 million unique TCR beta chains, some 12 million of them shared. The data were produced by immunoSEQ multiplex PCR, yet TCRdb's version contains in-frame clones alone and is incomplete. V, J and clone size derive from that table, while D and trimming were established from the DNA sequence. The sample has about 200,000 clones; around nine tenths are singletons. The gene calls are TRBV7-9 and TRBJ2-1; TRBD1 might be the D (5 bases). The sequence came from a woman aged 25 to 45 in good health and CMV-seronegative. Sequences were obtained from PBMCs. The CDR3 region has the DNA TGTGCCAGCAGTCTGGACAAGGGTGAGCAGTTCTTC. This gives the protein CASSLDKGEQFF.